The 4 T cell receptor beta chains below come from one sample, sequenced in a study of T cells after posttransplantation cyclophosphamide. The protocol was immunoSEQ multiplex PCR, while the TCRdb copy is restricted to in-frame clones and leaves out a portion. The sample comprises approximately 32,000 clones, around 90% of which are singletons, and about 15% rests with the top ten. The sample taken for sequencing was PBMCs. The receptor set was obtained from a woman aged 40 to 50 with a blood cancer, CMV-positive, and with a related stem cell donor.

The chain recombines TRBV4-2 with TRBJ1-2; perhaps TRBD1 as D (5 bases). With 0 bases removed from V and 3 bases from J, the gap between germline ends came to 11 bases. Germline CDR1 and CDR2: LGHNA and YNFKEQ. The CDR3 is 15 amino acids. CDR3 bases: TGTGCCAGCAGCCAAGATCCAGCGGGGGACTATGGCTACACCTTC. Translated, it gives CASSQDPAGDYGYTF.

The CDR3 DNA follows: TGTGCCAGCAGCCCTGGCATTGAAAAGCAGTACTTC. This translates into CASSPGIEKQYF. The chain uses TRBV5-6 and TRBJ2-7, with D uncertain. Germline lookup yields CDR1 SGHDT and CDR2 YYEEEE. Between the trimmed V and J ends, which lost 4 bases and 8 bases, there was a span of 13 bases. The CDR3 length is 12 residues.

This rearrangement joins TRBV11-2 to TRBJ2-5; tentatively, D is TRBD2 (6 bases). The CDR3 is made up of 17 amino acids. Trimming removed 1 base at V and 1 base at J, with 16 bases between. CDR1 and CDR2 (germline): SGHAT, FQNNGV. This CDR3 is CASSLAHLAGLQETQYF. CDR3 sequence (DNA): TGTGCCAGCAGCTTAGCCCATCTTGCGGGGCTCCAAGAGACCCAGTACTTC.

V and J are TRBV18 and TRBJ1-1; 11 bases map to TRBD1. The junction had 10 bases not matched to a gene; V was cut back by 4 bases and J by 0 bases. The CDR3 is 18 residues long. Germline CDR1 KGHSH, CDR2 LQKENI. CDR3 bases: TGTGCCAGCTCACAGGAGGCGTGGACAGGGGGCATGAACACTGAAGCTTTCTTT. Amino acids: CASSQEAWTGGMNTEAFF.